This T cell receptor beta chain was recovered during a study of blood T cell repertoires in COVID-19. Study details: Samples of COVID-19 (acute and convalescent) were obtained from the United States, Italy and Spain. T cells, B-cell-depleted T cells, or PBMCs provided the cDNA or gDNA that served as material.

This clone was detected only a few times. As handled by the study authors: Estimated nucleated cell counts came from reference gene primer amplification. Clones were sequenced by immunoSEQ multiplex PCR, and TCRdb holds only the in-frame ones, with some missing. That table furnishes V, J and clone size, whereas the DNA furnished D and trimming. The sample comprises some 250,000 clones, roughly 84% of which are singletons, and about 4.2% rests with the top ten. CDR1 is MGHRA and CDR2 is YSYEKL in the germline V gene. The CDR3 covers 16 residues. The junction had 7 bases not matched to a gene; V was cut back by 0 bases and J by 7 bases.

The sample consisted of peripheral blood. This receptor was taken from a man in his fifties or sixties with active or convalescent COVID-19. This rearrangement joins TRBV4-1 to TRBJ2-1; 9 bases are a match to TRBD2. The CDR3 loop reads CASSQEGPSGINEQFF. DNA for the CDR3: TGCGCCAGCAGCCAAGAGGGGCCTAGCGGGATAAATGAGCAGTTCTTC.